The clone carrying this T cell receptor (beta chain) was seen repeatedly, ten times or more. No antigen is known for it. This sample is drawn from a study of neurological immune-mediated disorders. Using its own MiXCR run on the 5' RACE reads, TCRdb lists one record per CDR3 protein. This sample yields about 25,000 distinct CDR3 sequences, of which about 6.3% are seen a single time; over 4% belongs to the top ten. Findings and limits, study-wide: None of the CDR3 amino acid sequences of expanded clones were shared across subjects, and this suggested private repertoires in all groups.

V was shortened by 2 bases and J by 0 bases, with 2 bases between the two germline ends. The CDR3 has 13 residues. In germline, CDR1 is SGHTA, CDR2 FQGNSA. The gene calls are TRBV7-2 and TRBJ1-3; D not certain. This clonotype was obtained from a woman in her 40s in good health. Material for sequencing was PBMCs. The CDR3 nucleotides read TGTGCCAGCAGCTTAAGCTCTGGAAACACCATATATTTT. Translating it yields CASSLSSGNTIYF.